This record covers a single T cell receptor (beta chain). There is no known antigen for this receptor. One base away there is no much larger clone; base qualities are not given. In total, 500 to 700 healthy bone marrow donors made up the cohort. At the time of sampling, every cohort member was nominally healthy, though immune exposures that went unrecorded were likely present. The donor was CMV seropositive and belonged to the group of 250 to 300 seropositive cohort members. A peripheral blood sample was collected from each donor, and TCR beta sequencing was performed on peripheral blood mononuclear cells. Genomic DNA was extracted from the blood cell samples with the Qiagen DNeasy Blood Extraction Kit. This specimen belongs to a study of cytomegalovirus exposure and HLA in healthy donors (dated by TCRdb to 2017 to 2019). With regard to the full study: An earlier analysis of 587 of the donors reported about 260 Gb of sequence data and 95 million to 120 million unique TCR beta sequences obtained from roughly 180 million T cells. The T cell repertoires of several hundred subjects were profiled by immunosequencing and related to cytomegalovirus serostatus. Every repertoire in the discovery cohort had been generated on one and the same sequencing platform. Class I and class II HLA loci were covered by the typing at four-digit resolution. Typing coverage differed by locus: A, B, C, DRB1 and DQB1 were typed in about 620-640 donors, DQA1 in 500 to 550, DPA1 in around 580, and DPB1 in roughly 470. In a later analysis, previously published TCR beta repertoires from several hundred donors were re-analyzed and high-resolution HLA genotyping was added so that TCR occurrence patterns could be studied. To decide whether each TCR beta V gene segment behaved as functional or pseudogenic, an earlier analysis of some 600 of the donors relied on high-throughput TCR beta sequencing. To predict cytomegalovirus infection status, the study brought together high-throughput TCR immunosequencing, statistical association of individual TCRs with disease status, and machine learning. Along with the 666-subject first cohort, a separate validation cohort of about 110 different subjects was used. Among some 410 genotyped donors of the cohort, an average of approximately 200,000 unique TCR beta nucleotide sequences was sequenced per donor, of which 15% to 20% were non-productive. An early release that covered roughly 600 HLA-typed donors contained about 300 gigabases of sequencing data and 80 million or so unique TCR sequences. The aim of the study was to test whether cataloging public T cell receptors could identify signatures of past pathogen exposure. Of the roughly 400 genotyped donors, 81% were placed in the genetic ancestry cluster associated with self-reported Caucasian donors. A later genetic analysis took genome-wide SNP genotypes for about three fifths of the 666 donors and used that subset as a discovery cohort. A few DR-DQ haplotypes were treated as single units for association and clustering because of strong linkage in the cohort. Donor age, sex, ethnicity and CMV serostatus were collected together with the repertoire data. In the later analysis, no new phenotypic data were used to find candidate immune exposures; instead, reliance was placed on TCR beta sequences and their occurrence across donors. General study outcomes and caveats: According to a later genetic analysis, donors in an Asian-associated ancestry cluster had fewer N-insertions in productive TCRs than the approximately 650-donor mean. Only TCR beta chains were sequenced in this cohort, and the absence of alpha or paired-chain data limited detectable features. Linkage disequilibrium might explain the correlated functional status among segregating V segments, but an unknown experimental factor could not be excluded. Sequencing depth was assumed to be roughly uniform across donors in the presence/absence analyses, though that assumption may not hold. Immune exposure information for the cohort was limited to CMV serostatus. The classifier was reported to diagnose cytomegalovirus status with high specificity and sensitivity in both the original cohort and the validation cohort. When HLA alleles, especially DR and DQ, strongly co-occurred, TCR associations were difficult to assign to individual alleles. An association between a missense DCLRE1C variant and V-gene and J-gene trimming of TCR beta chains was found in a later genetic analysis and replicated in an independent cohort. The 87-base-pair reads could not distinguish some IMGT-functional V segments, including TRBV6-2 and TRBV6-3, so those segments were excluded. Several of the top co-occurrence clusters appeared to be linked to parvovirus B19, influenza, CMV and Epstein-Barr virus, according to a later analysis. The study gave a list of about 170 TCR beta chains associated with cytomegalovirus. Specific HLA alleles were associated with some 15,000 TCR beta sequences at a false discovery rate of 0.05 in a later analysis. Some 16 rarely observed V segments, including chromosome 9 orphons, were excluded from the earlier analysis of approximately 500 of the donors because counts were too low. HLA typing was unavailable for some donors at each locus, so association tests used only the typed subset. In a later analysis, TCR association rates were found to vary across HLA loci, with the most associated TCRs seen for DRB1 alleles and the fewest for HLA-C alleles. A cluster of highly shared sequence variants was judged likely to be a technical artifact of the sequencing pipeline. Most TCR sequences were seen in very few donors, while some public TCRs were found in many individuals. According to a later analysis, most CMV-associated TCR beta chains appeared to be HLA-restricted, and the HLA associations seemed to be driven largely by CMV exposure. A further reported finding was that TCR beta sequences accurately predicted the HLA-A and HLA-B alleles for most subjects in the first cohort. In vitro tests confirmed that a few of the cytomegalovirus-associated TCR beta chains recognize cytomegalovirus antigens. In an earlier analysis of approximately 600 of the donors, most TCR beta V segments were observed in productive rearrangements about 87% or about 30% of the time, broadly matching IMGT annotations. In a later analysis, HLA-associated TCR beta chains showed more clonal expansion and lower generation probabilities than non-associated chains that were equally common. The authors suggested that the approach could potentially be generalized to other disease states and immunological phenotypes.

The germline V gene (reference sequence) yields LNHDA for CDR1 and SQIVND for CDR2. The V and J ends are trimmed by 5 bases and 4 bases, leaving 23 bases between them. The CDR3 holds 17 amino acids from the cysteine to the phenylalanine. This entry keeps only the CDR3 DNA: 51 bases, framed from base 1. The library was generated by the immunoSEQ multiplex PCR assay. For the multiplex PCR, a mixture combining 60 forward primers for TCR Vbeta segments and 13 reverse primers for TCR Jbeta segments was used. Amplification of the CDR3 region of rearranged TCR beta genes was performed with a multiplex PCR assay on genomic DNA. The Illumina HiSeq System was used to sequence the amplified TCR beta libraries as 87-base-pair reads. The study's processing was this. A later analysis counted approximately 74 million unique TCR beta chains across the 640 or so repertoires, and around 9.9 million of these chains were shared by at least two donors. To remove PCR and sequencing errors, raw reads were error-corrected and collapsed into unique sequences using a nearest-neighbor algorithm that merged closely related sequences. To assign V, D and J gene segments, CDR3 sequences were aligned to IMGT reference sequences. For a sequence to be retained, a match of at least six nucleotides was required to both a V gene segment and a J gene segment. A rearrangement counted as productive if the CDR3 had no stop codons and remained in frame with V and J, and every other rearrangement counted as non-productive. CDR3 was defined according to IMGT convention as the region running from the second conserved V-encoded cysteine to the conserved J-encoded phenylalanine. The earlier analysis of about 570 of the donors excluded any sequence lacking an unambiguous match to a single V gene segment. In an earlier analysis of about 590 of the donors, a V segment was called functional when productive rearrangements were above 56.7%, and segregating when the standard deviation between donors exceeded 5%. A statistical classification framework was built to diagnose cytomegalovirus status from the catalog of TCR beta chain sequences. In a later analysis, V and J genes were assigned by comparing TCR nucleotide sequences against IMGT/GENE-DB human TR gene sequences. A later analysis assigned CDR3 sequences and most-parsimonious VDJ recombination scenarios with the TCRdist pipeline. In a later analysis, every TCR beta chain was defined by the combination of its CDR3 amino acid sequence and its V-gene family, and reads without a unique V-gene family were dropped. As a way to deal with suspected cross-contamination and a sequencing artifact, a later analysis dropped approximately 570 nucleotide sequences that were highly shared and had low generation probability. For each public chain, a later analysis derived a clonal expansion index from normalized ranks of inferred template counts within each repertoire. A later analysis computed generation probabilities with a VDJ recombination model fitted to out-of-frame rearrangements, and checked the results against IGoR. A later analysis scored TCR-TCR, TCR-HLA and TCR-CMV co-occurrence with hypergeometric tests, applying a repertoire-size bias correction to TCR pairs. To estimate false discovery rates, a later analysis permuted the HLA or CMV assignments 20 times. In a later analysis, co-occurring TCRs were grouped using DBSCAN, with TCRdist sequence similarity added in when clustering inside HLA-allele-positive subsets. Repertoires with fewer than 30,000 or more than 120,000 public chains, plus five repertoires with anomalous nucleotide sharing, were excluded from co-occurrence clustering. As stored in TCRdb, this immuneACCESS dataset retains in-frame rearrangements with V and J assigned. A fraction of the clones does not appear; measured against another copy, unresolved V genes explain less than half of the discrepancy, and the remainder lacks a known reason. V, J and clone size are those of that table, while D and trimming were read from the DNA. Recorded for this sample are over 150,000 clones; roughly three quarters of them occurred a single time. The ten largest clones represent roughly 10% of the sample.

The rearrangement combines TRBV19 with TRBJ1-2, and the D gene may be TRBD1, 5 bases matching. The TCR originated in a man in his late teens or twenties in good health and CMV-seropositive. Sequenced material: PBMCs. The CDR3 loop reads CASSANQQELTTYGYTF. The DNA sequence reads TGTGCCAGTAGTGCAAATCAACAGGAGTTAACCACCTATGGCTACACCTTC.